This is a list of T cell receptor beta chains from one sample in a study of blood T cell repertoires in COVID-19. The assay was immunoSEQ multiplex PCR, and TCRdb's table has in-frame clones only and misses some. The sample yields more than 150,000 clones, roughly 83% seen once. The sequencing sample was made of peripheral blood. The origin of the receptors is a woman aged 55 to 70 with acute or convalescent COVID-19. Both conserved end residues are part of each CDR3. D genes are given only for firm matches. Size tells how often a clone was seen (once, few, many) or the class of an expanded clone, and some rows leave it out.

size: once; J: TRBJ1-3; D: -; V: TRBV4-1; CDR3: CASSLTELSGNTIYF; DNA: TGCGCCAGCAGCCTAACTGAACTCTCTGGAAACACCATATATTTT
size: -; J: TRBJ2-2; D: -; V: TRBV5-1; CDR3: CASSPGDERILGELFF; DNA: TGCGCCAGCAGCCCGGGGGACGAACGCATCCTCGGGGAGCTGTTTTTT
size: -; J: TRBJ2-1; D: TRBD1; V: TRBV4-3; CDR3: CASSQTPGTGNEQFF; DNA: TGCGCCAGCAGCCAGACGCCCGGGACAGGCAATGAGCAGTTCTTC
size: -; J: TRBJ2-5; D: -; V: TRBV7-7; CDR3: CASSQSGAQETQYF; DNA: TGTGCTAGCAGCCAAAGTGGGGCCCAAGAGACCCAGTACTTC
size: once; J: TRBJ2-1; D: TRBD2; V: TRBV11-3; CDR3: CASSLSRGGDEQFF; DNA: TGTGCCAGCAGCTTGTCGCGGGGGGGCGATGAGCAGTTCTTC
size: -; J: TRBJ2-3; D: TRBD1; V: TRBV5-1; CDR3: CASSRSPTGVNTPSTDTQYF; DNA: TGCGCCAGCAGCCGAAGCCCCACAGGGGTTAATACCCCTAGCACAGATACGCAGTATTTT
size: -; J: TRBJ1-5; D: -; V: TRBV19; CDR3: CASSMRSGHQPQHF; DNA: TGTGCCAGTAGTATGAGGTCGGGACACCAGCCCCAGCATTTT
size: -; J: TRBJ1-2; D: -; V: TRBV20-1; CDR3: CSEGNGYTF; DNA: TGCAGTGAGGGGAATGGCTACACCTTC
size: -; J: TRBJ1-5; D: -; V: TRBV29-1; CDR3: CSARQSGGNQPQHF; DNA: TGCAGCGCCCGACAGTCTGGAGGCAATCAGCCCCAGCATTTT
size: -; J: TRBJ2-1; D: TRBD1; V: TRBV3-1/TRBV3-2; CDR3: CASSRTQGQGPMQGQFF; DNA: TGTGCCAGCAGCCGAACCCAAGGACAGGGACCCATGCAGGGGCAGTTCTTC
size: -; J: TRBJ2-7; D: -; V: TRBV5-1; CDR3: CASSGQRAREQYF; DNA: TGCGCCAGCAGTGGACAGAGGGCGCGGGAGCAGTACTTC
size: -; J: TRBJ2-3; D: TRBD2; V: TRBV5-1; CDR3: CASSLAGSTDTQYF; DNA: TGCGCCAGCAGCTTAGCGGGGAGCACAGATACGCAGTATTTT
size: -; J: TRBJ2-7; D: -; V: TRBV14; CDR3: CASSAGRGYEQYF; DNA: TGTGCCAGCAGCGCGGGACGGGGCTACGAGCAGTACTTC
size: -; J: TRBJ1-1; D: -; V: TRBV7-9; CDR3: CASSLGQGGEAFF; DNA: TGTGCCAGCAGCTTAGGGCAGGGAGGCGAAGCTTTCTTT
size: -; J: TRBJ1-3; D: TRBD1; V: TRBV18; CDR3: CASSPRITGEDTIYF; DNA: TGTGCCAGCTCACCACGGATTACAGGGGAAGACACCATATATTTT
size: -; J: TRBJ1-3; D: TRBD1; V: TRBV9; CDR3: CASSSRTGYGNTIYF; DNA: TGTGCCAGCAGCTCGCGGACAGGGTACGGAAACACCATATATTTT
size: -; J: TRBJ2-3; D: TRBD2; V: TRBV4-2; CDR3: CASSQSTSGGASTDTQYF; DNA: TGTGCCAGCAGCCAATCGACTAGCGGGGGGGCAAGCACAGATACGCAGTATTTT
size: -; J: TRBJ2-7; D: -; V: TRBV11-1; CDR3: CASSLASSYEQYF; DNA: TGTGCCAGCAGCTTGGCCAGCTCCTACGAGCAGTACTTC
size: few; J: TRBJ2-7; D: TRBD1; V: TRBV4-3; CDR3: CASSLLTGGEQYF; DNA: TGCGCCAGCAGCCTTCTTACAGGGGGCGAGCAGTACTTC
size: -; J: TRBJ2-2; D: -; V: TRBV27; CDR3: CASSYSWNTGELFF; DNA: TGTGCCAGCAGTTATTCTTGGAACACCGGGGAGCTGTTTTTT
size: -; J: TRBJ1-5; D: -; V: TRBV19; CDR3: CASRPRDNNQPQHF; DNA: TGTGCCAGTAGGCCCCGGGACAACAATCAGCCCCAGCATTTT
size: -; J: TRBJ1-5; D: TRBD1; V: TRBV4-1; CDR3: CASSQIVTGNQPQHF; DNA: TGCGCCAGCAGCCAGATAGTGACAGGGAATCAGCCCCAGCATTTT
size: -; J: TRBJ2-2; D: -; V: TRBV6-5; CDR3: CAIRDGNAGELFF; DNA: TGTGCCATCAGGGACGGGAATGCCGGGGAGCTGTTTTTT
size: -; J: TRBJ1-6; D: TRBD1; V: TRBV6-5; CDR3: CASSRTGQEPLHF; DNA: TGTGCCAGCAGTCGGACAGGGCAAGAACCCCTCCACTTT
size: -; J: TRBJ1-5; D: -; V: TRBV2; CDR3: CATRDSRVQPQHF; DNA: TGTGCCACCCGAGACTCCCGGGTTCAGCCCCAGCATTTT
size: -; J: TRBJ2-7; D: -; V: TRBV5-1; CDR3: CASSLEAEAYEQYF; DNA: TGCGCCAGCAGCTTGGAGGCTGAGGCCTACGAGCAGTACTTC
size: -; J: TRBJ1-5; D: -; V: TRBV19; CDR3: CASSWGLQPQHF; DNA: TGTGCCAGTAGTTGGGGGCTTCAGCCCCAGCATTTT
size: few; J: TRBJ1-5; D: TRBD1; V: TRBV19; CDR3: CASSILGGVGNQPQHF; DNA: TGTGCCAGTAGTATATTAGGGGGCGTGGGCAATCAGCCCCAGCATTTT
size: -; J: TRBJ1-4; D: -; V: TRBV5-6; CDR3: CASSLGQTNEKLFF; DNA: TGTGCCAGCAGCTTGGGGCAGACTAATGAAAAACTGTTTTTT
size: -; J: TRBJ1-2; D: -; V: TRBV28; CDR3: CASTSGDHAYGYTF; DNA: TGTGCCAGCACGTCCGGGGATCATGCCTATGGCTACACCTTC
size: -; J: TRBJ1-1; D: -; V: TRBV9; CDR3: CASSVAGGRGTEAFF; DNA: TGTGCCAGCAGCGTAGCGGGGGGAAGGGGCACTGAAGCTTTCTTT
size: -; J: TRBJ2-7; D: -; V: TRBV6-2/TRBV6-3; CDR3: CASSYSIGQRSSYEQYF; DNA: TGTGCCAGCAGTTACTCGATTGGGCAGAGATCCTCCTACGAGCAGTACTTC
size: once; J: TRBJ2-1; D: TRBD1; V: TRBV24-1; CDR3: CATSDLGTGWNEQFF; DNA: TGTGCCACCAGTGATTTGGGGACAGGGTGGAATGAGCAGTTCTTC
size: -; J: TRBJ2-1; D: -; V: TRBV3-1/TRBV3-2; CDR3: CASSPNRVNEQFF; DNA: TGTGCCAGCAGCCCGAACAGGGTCAATGAGCAGTTCTTC
size: -; J: TRBJ1-5; D: -; V: TRBV28; CDR3: CAILRGNQPQHF; DNA: TGTGCCATCCTACGAGGCAATCAGCCCCAGCATTTT
size: once; J: TRBJ2-2; D: TRBD2; V: TRBV18; CDR3: CASSPKGTSGGNITNTGELFF; DNA: TGTGCCAGCTCACCGAAAGGGACTAGCGGGGGAAATATTACGAACACCGGGGAGCTGTTTTTT
size: -; J: TRBJ2-1; D: -; V: TRBV5-1; CDR3: CASSLAEGPNEQFF; DNA: TGCGCCAGCAGCTTGGCCGAGGGCCCCAATGAGCAGTTCTTC
size: -; J: TRBJ2-3; D: TRBD2; V: TRBV15; CDR3: CATSRGGLAKIDTQYF; DNA: TGTGCCACCAGCAGGGGGGGACTAGCGAAAATAGATACGCAGTATTTT
size: -; J: TRBJ1-1; D: -; V: TRBV6-6; CDR3: CASSTRGGAENTEAFF; DNA: TGTGCCAGCAGCACGAGGGGAGGAGCCGAGAACACTGAAGCTTTCTTT
size: -; J: TRBJ2-7; D: TRBD1; V: TRBV5-1; CDR3: CASSPRGLGQSYEQYF; DNA: TGCGCCAGCAGCCCCAGGGGGCTGGGACAATCCTACGAGCAGTACTTC
size: -; J: TRBJ2-7; D: TRBD1; V: TRBV18; CDR3: CASSPQTGGDEQYF; DNA: TGTGCCAGCTCACCCCAGACAGGGGGGGACGAGCAGTACTTC
size: -; J: TRBJ1-5; D: TRBD1; V: TRBV19; CDR3: CASSTVNRGDQPQHF; DNA: TGTGCCAGTAGTACGGTAAACAGGGGAGATCAGCCCCAGCATTTT
size: -; J: TRBJ1-1; D: -; V: TRBV7-9; CDR3: CASSPRSAQGTEAFF; DNA: TGTGCCAGCAGCCCCAGGTCGGCCCAGGGGACTGAAGCTTTCTTT
size: -; J: TRBJ2-1; D: -; V: TRBV4-1; CDR3: CASSPWGGADNEQFF; DNA: TGCGCCAGCAGCCCTTGGGGGGGCGCTGACAATGAGCAGTTCTTC
size: -; J: TRBJ1-6; D: -; V: TRBV9; CDR3: CASSVEVGRGNSPLHF; DNA: TGTGCCAGCAGCGTAGAGGTAGGCAGAGGCAATTCACCCCTCCACTTT
size: -; J: TRBJ1-6; D: -; V: TRBV5-4; CDR3: CASSKQGYSPLHF; DNA: TGTGCCAGCAGCAAGCAGGGTTATTCACCCCTCCACTTT
size: -; J: TRBJ2-1; D: -; V: TRBV10-3; CDR3: CAISAPQQEQFF; DNA: TGTGCCATCAGTGCCCCCCAACAGGAGCAGTTCTTC
size: -; J: TRBJ2-7; D: TRBD1; V: TRBV5-1; CDR3: CASSGQGYEQYF; DNA: TGCGCCAGCAGTGGACAGGGCTACGAGCAGTACTTC
size: -; J: TRBJ2-5; D: TRBD1; V: TRBV6-2/TRBV6-3; CDR3: CASSRLSGTEETQYF; DNA: TGTGCCAGCAGTCGACTATCCGGGACAGAAGAGACCCAGTACTTC
size: -; J: TRBJ1-6; D: TRBD1; V: TRBV5-6; CDR3: CASSWTDRVGDSPLHF; DNA: TGTGCCAGCAGCTGGACGGACAGGGTGGGGGATTCACCCCTCCACTTT
size: -; J: TRBJ1-6; D: TRBD1; V: TRBV5-1; CDR3: CASSPGQGRNSPLHF; DNA: TGCGCCAGCAGCCCGGGACAGGGCCGTAATTCACCCCTCCACTTT
size: -; J: TRBJ1-5; D: -; V: TRBV13; CDR3: CASSLGLGDSNQPQHF; DNA: TGTGCCAGCAGCTTAGGTTTGGGAGATAGCAATCAGCCCCAGCATTTT
size: -; J: TRBJ1-1; D: -; V: TRBV15; CDR3: CATSTGGLNTEAFF; DNA: TGTGCCACCAGCACGGGGGGGTTGAACACTGAAGCTTTCTTT
size: -; J: TRBJ2-4; D: -; V: TRBV7-9; CDR3: CASSLRLPNIQYF; DNA: TGTGCCAGCAGCTTAAGACTCCCGAACATTCAGTACTTC